Below, 6 T cell receptor beta chains from the same sample are listed, as sequenced in a study of blood T cell repertoires in COVID-19. Sequencing was performed with immunoSEQ multiplex PCR; in TCRdb, only in-frame clones are kept and a portion is missing. The table records about 350,000 clones, around nine tenths of them present only once. Sequenced material: PBMCs or T cells enriched from blood (not recorded which). These receptors all stem from a woman in her twenties or thirties who had been exposed to COVID-19.

The V call is TRBV27, the J call TRBJ2-5, with D possibly TRBD1 on 6 matching bases. Trimming took off 2 bases at V and 1 base at J, with 17 bases between the two ends. This CDR3 comprises 17 residues. Per germline, CDR1 MNHEY and CDR2 SMNVEV (reference sequence). The CDR3 spells CASSLLGAGPRQETQYF. CDR3 sequence (DNA): TGTGCCAGCAGTTTACTGGGGGCAGGGCCACGCCAAGAGACCCAGTACTTC.

The chain links TRBV7-9 to TRBJ2-4, with D perhaps TRBD2 (6 bases). Germline V gives CDR1 SEHNR, CDR2 FQNEAQ (reference sequence). CDR3 size: 16 residues. With 1 base removed from V and 5 bases from J, the gap between germline ends came to 15 bases. Here the CDR3 reads CASSLVGRLEQNIQYF. The CDR3 bases are TGTGCCAGCAGCTTAGTAGGCCGACTAGAGCAAAACATTCAGTACTTC.

The chain couples TRBV19 to TRBJ2-1; 9 positions agree with TRBD2. V lost 3 bases, J lost 2 bases, and 2 bases stayed unmatched. Germline lookup yields CDR1 LNHDA and CDR2 SQIVND (reference sequence). The CDR3 is made up of 15 amino acids. CDR3 DNA sequence: TGTGCCAGTAGTATCTGGACTAGCGCCTACAATGAGCAGTTCTTC. It translates to CASSIWTSAYNEQFF. The full variable domain, rest sourced from reference TRBV19 and TRBJ2-1, is DGGITQSPKYLFRKEGQNVTLSCEQNLNHDAMYWYRQDPGQGLRLIYYSQIVNDFQKGDIAEGYSVSREKKESFPLTVTSAQKNPTAFYLCASSIWTSAYNEQFFGPGTRLTVL.

The V call is TRBV5-1, the J call TRBJ1-1, with 7 positions matching TRBD1. V trimming: 5 bases; J trimming: 2 bases; junction bases outside the gene matches: 9. This CDR3 has 15 residues. Germline V lookup: CDR1 SGHRS, CDR2 YFSETQ. In DNA form, the CDR3 reads TGCGCCAGCAGTCACAGGGGTGGAGAAAACACTGAAGCTTTCTTT. It yields the protein CASSHRGGENTEAFF. Combining the CDR3 with reference TRBV5-1 and TRBJ1-1 gives the whole variable domain KAGVTQTPRYLIKTRGQQVTLSCSPISGHRSVSWYQQTPGQGLQFLFEYFSETQRNKGNFPGRFSGRQFSNSRSEMNVSTLELGDSALYLCASSHRGGENTEAFFGQGTRLTVV.

The sample holds one count of this clone. The chain couples TRBV10-1 to TRBJ2-5, with D perhaps TRBD1 (5 bases). This CDR3 is built from 14 residues. Germline lookup yields CDR1 WNHNN and CDR2 SYGVQD (reference sequence). Trimming removed 2 bases at V and 5 bases at J, with 12 bases between. The CDR3 sequence is CASSEKGLGETQYF. As DNA, the CDR3 is TGCGCCAGCAGTGAGAAGGGGCTGGGGGAGACCCAGTACTTC.

The J gene is TRBJ1-2, the V gene TRBV27; the D is unclear. This CDR3 region has 20 residues. CDR1 and CDR2 (germline): MNHEY, SMNVEV (reference sequence). Deletions cut 4 bases from V and 2 bases from J, with 29 bases between. The CDR3 loop reads CASSSISGVVPPTGNYGYTF. In DNA, the CDR3 is TGTGCCAGCAGTTCAATTTCGGGAGTAGTACCACCGACCGGGAACTATGGCTACACCTTC.